A selection of T cell receptor beta chains follows, all from one sample in a study of cytomegalovirus exposure and HLA in healthy donors. Generated by immunoSEQ multiplex PCR, the TCRdb table keeps only in-frame clones and is missing some. The table lists 110,000 or so clones, roughly three quarters of them singletons. The sample consisted of PBMCs. The receptor set was obtained from a man aged 25 to 40 in good health and CMV-seronegative. The CDR3 runs from the conserved cysteine through the conserved F or W. A D gene is named only where the DNA matches it firmly. The listing skips clone size in some rows; elsewhere it reads once, few, many or a size class.

V: TRBV9; size: NA; J: TRBJ2-1; D: TRBD2; CDR3: CASSVQPRTSGSNEQFF; DNA: TGTGCCAGCAGCGTACAGCCCAGGACTAGCGGGAGTAATGAGCAGTTCTTC
V: TRBV18; size: NA; J: TRBJ1-5; D: NA; CDR3: CASSPSGNQPQHF; DNA: TGTGCCAGCTCACCGTCGGGGAATCAGCCCCAGCATTTT
V: TRBV19; size: few; J: TRBJ1-1; D: TRBD1; CDR3: CASSTLPGQGTNTEAFF; DNA: TGTGCCAGTAGTACCCTACCGGGACAGGGGACGAACACTGAAGCTTTCTTT
V: TRBV6-6; size: NA; J: TRBJ2-7; D: TRBD2; CDR3: CASRTSGRAYEQYF; DNA: TGTGCCAGCAGGACTAGCGGGAGGGCCTACGAGCAGTACTTC
V: TRBV5-4; size: NA; J: TRBJ2-3; D: TRBD2; CDR3: CASSLKKGASGRNTDTQYF; DNA: TGTGCCAGCAGCTTGAAAAAAGGGGCTAGCGGGAGAAACACAGATACGCAGTATTTT
V: TRBV7-2; size: NA; J: TRBJ1-1; D: NA; CDR3: CASSSPSGLNTEAFF; DNA: TGTGCCAGCAGCTCTCCTTCAGGCTTGAACACTGAAGCTTTCTTT
V: TRBV5-4; size: NA; J: TRBJ2-5; D: TRBD1; CDR3: CASSLAYGATGGTETQYF; DNA: TGTGCCAGCAGCTTGGCATACGGTGCGACAGGGGGCACGGAGACCCAGTACTTC
V: TRBV28; size: NA; J: TRBJ1-2; D: TRBD1; CDR3: CASSPPGTGSNYGYTF; DNA: TGTGCCAGCAGTCCTCCCGGGACAGGGTCTAACTATGGCTACACCTTC
V: TRBV7-3; size: NA; J: TRBJ2-1; D: TRBD2; CDR3: CASSPLGGSTYEQFF; DNA: TGTGCCAGCAGCCCCTTGGGGGGGAGTACGTATGAGCAGTTCTTC
V: TRBV14; size: once; J: TRBJ1-1; D: NA; CDR3: CASSQDPGGREAFF; DNA: TGTGCCAGCAGCCAAGACCCGGGGGGACGTGAAGCTTTCTTT
V: TRBV11-3; size: NA; J: TRBJ1-2; D: NA; CDR3: CASSPRGGAAYGYTF; DNA: TGTGCCAGCAGCCCTCGGGGGGGCGCAGCCTATGGCTACACCTTC
V: TRBV13; size: NA; J: TRBJ2-7; D: NA; CDR3: CASSFWGRTYEQYF; DNA: TGTGCCAGCAGCTTTTGGGGGAGGACCTACGAGCAGTACTTC
V: TRBV11-3; size: NA; J: TRBJ2-7; D: TRBD1; CDR3: CASSSPWDREKRYEQYF; DNA: TGTGCCAGCAGCTCTCCCTGGGACAGGGAAAAGAGGTACGAGCAGTACTTC
V: TRBV18; size: few; J: TRBJ1-1; D: NA; CDR3: CASSPPGPEAFF; DNA: TGTGCCAGCTCACCGCCAGGCCCTGAAGCTTTCTTT
V: TRBV29-1; size: few; J: TRBJ2-1; D: NA; CDR3: CSVDKQGSNEQFF; DNA: TGCAGCGTTGACAAGCAGGGCAGCAATGAGCAGTTCTTC
V: TRBV5-1; size: NA; J: TRBJ2-3; D: NA; CDR3: CASSLGASPSTDTQYF; DNA: TGCGCCAGCAGCTTGGGGGCTAGCCCAAGCACAGATACGCAGTATTTT
V: TRBV9; size: NA; J: TRBJ2-1; D: NA; CDR3: CASSPLLAPPYNEQFF; DNA: TGTGCCAGCAGCCCATTACTAGCTCCTCCCTACAATGAGCAGTTCTTC
V: TRBV4-2; size: NA; J: TRBJ2-7; D: TRBD2; CDR3: CASSQVTSGRFYEQYF; DNA: TGTGCCAGCAGCCAAGTGACTAGCGGGAGGTTCTACGAGCAGTACTTC
V: TRBV10-3; size: NA; J: TRBJ1-4; D: TRBD1; CDR3: CAISERQGANPGDEKLFF; DNA: TGTGCCATCAGTGAGCGACAGGGGGCGAACCCGGGCGATGAAAAACTGTTTTTT
V: TRBV18; size: NA; J: TRBJ1-2; D: TRBD1; CDR3: CASSLGTGRKNYGYTF; DNA: TGTGCCAGCTCACTGGGGACAGGGAGAAAGAACTATGGCTACACCTTC
V: TRBV12-5; size: once; J: TRBJ1-3; D: TRBD1; CDR3: CASGPTGGDLSGNTIYF; DNA: TGTGCTAGTGGGCCGACAGGGGGCGATTTGTCTGGAAACACCATATATTTT
V: TRBV6-6; size: few; J: TRBJ1-1; D: NA; CDR3: CASRRDLNTEAFF; DNA: TGTGCCAGCAGGAGGGATTTGAACACTGAAGCTTTCTTT
V: TRBV5-5; size: NA; J: TRBJ2-1; D: TRBD1; CDR3: CASTRGQGPYNEQFF; DNA: TGTGCCAGCACCAGGGGACAGGGACCCTACAATGAGCAGTTCTTC
V: TRBV13; size: NA; J: TRBJ1-2; D: TRBD1; CDR3: CASSRDRTNYGYTF; DNA: TGTGCCAGCAGCCGGGACAGAACTAACTATGGCTACACCTTC
V: TRBV19; size: few; J: TRBJ1-3; D: NA; CDR3: CATELRRGGNTIYF; DNA: TGTGCCACTGAACTCAGGAGAGGGGGAAACACCATATATTTT
V: TRBV18; size: few; J: TRBJ2-2; D: TRBD2; CDR3: CASSPNWREAGTGELFF; DNA: TGTGCCAGCTCACCCAACTGGCGGGAGGCCGGGACCGGGGAGCTGTTTTTT
V: TRBV7-9; size: NA; J: TRBJ2-7; D: NA; CDR3: CASSSMGGAQYREQYF; DNA: TGTGCCAGCAGCTCCATGGGGGGGGCTCAGTACCGCGAGCAGTACTTC